What follows are 32 T cell receptor beta chains derived from one specimen sequenced in a study of blood T cell repertoires in COVID-19. The repertoire was sequenced with immunoSEQ multiplex PCR; TCRdb's copy has only in-frame clones and lacks some. The sample lists 200,000 to 250,000 clones; about 85% were seen once. Sequencing was carried out using peripheral blood. The source is an elderly woman with active or convalescent COVID-19.

The chain has TRBV24-1 and TRBJ2-1; 10 nucleotides line up with TRBD2. V lost 4 bases and J lost 10; bases outside the gene matches: 3. Germline V gene data show CDR1 as KGHDR and CDR2 as SFDVKD. The CDR3 length is 13 residues. DNA of the CDR3: TGTGCCACCAGTGACTGGACTAGCGGAGAGCAGTTCTTC. Residues: CATSDWTSGEQFF.

The gene calls are TRBV5-1 and TRBJ2-7, with 7 bases matching TRBD2. This CDR3 has 14 amino acids. Germline CDR1 is SGHRS and CDR2 is YFSETQ. Germline trimming cut 4 bases from V and 3 bases from J; bases unmatched to any gene: 7. The CDR3: CASSLRWGGYEQYF. The CDR3 region has the DNA TGCGCCAGCAGCCTCAGGTGGGGGGGCTACGAGCAGTACTTC.

This clone showed up just once. This chain connects TRBV18 to TRBJ2-7; TRBD2 is a possible D gene (5 bases). This CDR3 spans 13 amino acids. V was cut by 3 bases and J by 6 bases, with 12 bases left in between. The germline gives CDR1 KGHSH, CDR2 LQKENI. In nucleotides, the CDR3 is TGTGCCAGCTCACCGACGGGAATCGGCGAGCAGTACTTC. Translation: CASSPTGIGEQYF. Combining the CDR3 with reference TRBV18 and TRBJ2-7 gives the whole variable domain NAGVMQNPRHLVRRRGQEARLRCSPMKGHSHVYWYRQLPEEGLKFMVYLQKENIIDESGMPKERFSAEFPKEGPSILRIQQVVRGDSAAYFCASSPTGIGEQYFGPGTRLTVT.

The chain links TRBV30 to TRBJ2-7; 10 bases agree with TRBD2. Germline V gives CDR1 GTSNPN, CDR2 SVGIG (reference sequence). The CDR3 is 13 amino acids. J gave up 4 bases and V 7 bases, and 7 bases lay outside the gene matches. The CDR3 DNA is TGTGCCTTGAAGCGGGGGGGCGGTTACGAGCAGTACTTC. It specifies CALKRGGGYEQYF.

The chain uses TRBV10-3 and TRBJ1-1; unclear D gene. CDR1 is ENHRY and CDR2 is SYGVKD in the germline V gene. The CDR3 length is 13 residues. The CDR3 coding sequence is TGTGTTTCACACCTTAACATGAACACTGAAGCTTTCTTT. Translated: CVSHLNMNTEAFF.

The chain combines TRBV5-1 with TRBJ2-1; 7 bases align to TRBD2. CDR3 size: 15 residues. Germline CDR1 SGHRS, CDR2 YFSETQ. Losses at the gene ends were 1 base for V and 0 bases for J; bases not matched to a gene: 1. The CDR3: CASSLSGGSYNEQFF. The CDR3 DNA reads as TGCGCCAGCAGCTTGTCGGGGGGCTCCTACAATGAGCAGTTCTTC.

The rearrangement joins TRBV11-3 to TRBJ2-7; maybe TRBD2 (6 bases). The CDR3 runs 18 residues. Germline V gene lookup returns CDR1 SGHNT and CDR2 YENEEA. Trimming shortened V by 0 bases and J by 1 base, and 19 bases separated the two germline ends. The CDR3 sequence: CASSLDGSKGALSYEQYF. CDR3 DNA sequence: TGTGCCAGCAGCTTAGACGGGAGTAAAGGGGCGCTTTCCTACGAGCAGTACTTC.

V is TRBV5-1 and J is TRBJ2-2; D is unresolved. Deletions cut 0 bases from V and 1 base from J, with 13 bases between. The germline V gene has CDR1 SGHRS and CDR2 YFSETQ. This CDR3 comprises 17 residues. In nucleotides, the CDR3 is TGCGCCAGCAGCTTGGGACATTCCTTAATGAACACCGGGGAGCTGTTTTTT. This translates into CASSLGHSLMNTGELFF.

This sequence joins TRBV5-8 and TRBJ2-5, with 8 nucleotides matching TRBD2. Trimming removed 0 bases from V and 6 bases from J; junction bases left unmatched: 10. Per the germline V gene, CDR1 is SGHTS and CDR2 is YDEGEE. The CDR3 runs 16 residues. The CDR3 loop reads CASSLVVGGALKTQYF. DNA for the CDR3: TGTGCCAGCAGCTTGGTGGTCGGGGGGGCTTTAAAGACCCAGTACTTC.

The genes are TRBV9 and TRBJ2-7; TRBD1 might be the D (5 bases). The CDR3 has 14 amino acids. Germline CDR1 SGDLS, CDR2 YYNGEE. Trimming removed 6 bases from V and 2 bases from J, with 15 bases in between. In nucleotides, the CDR3 is TGTGCCAGCACGACCTCGACAGACACCTACGAGCAGTACTTC. Translation: CASTTSTDTYEQYF. The full variable domain, in which reference TRBV9 and TRBJ2-7 provide the parts outside the CDR3, is DSGVTQTPKHLITATGQRVTLRCSPRSGDLSVYWYQQSLDQGLQFLIQYYNGEERAKGNILERFSAQQFPDLHSELNLSSLELGDSALYFCASTTSTDTYEQYFGPGTRLTVT.

The V call is TRBV11-3, the J call TRBJ2-4; maybe TRBD2 (7 bases). Germline values: CDR1 SGHNT, CDR2 YENEEA. Trimming removed 1 base from V and 7 bases from J, with 11 bases in between. There are 14 residues in the CDR3. The CDR3 loop is CASSLVRGANIQYF. The CDR3 nucleotides read TGTGCCAGCAGCTTAGTTCGGGGGGCGAACATTCAGTACTTC.

V gene TRBV28 combines with J gene TRBJ1-5; TRBD1 matches 7 bases. This CDR3 has 13 amino acids. V shed 7 bases, J shed 5 bases, and the junction held 5 bases outside the gene matches. Looked up from germline, CDR1 is MDHEN and CDR2 is SYDVKM. CDR3 sequence: CASNYGTDQPQHF. In DNA form, the CDR3 reads TGTGCCAGCAATTACGGGACAGATCAGCCCCAGCATTTT.

This sequence joins TRBV18 and TRBJ2-5; 13 positions match TRBD2. V lost 6 bases and J lost 2; bases outside the gene matches: 3. The germline V gene has CDR1 KGHSH and CDR2 LQKENI. The length of the CDR3 is 15 residues. In nucleotides, the CDR3 is TGTGCCAGCTCCGGACTAGCGGGGGCACAAGAGACCCAGTACTTC. Translation gives CASSGLAGAQETQYF.

This clone was seen a single time. The chain recombines TRBV10-3 with TRBJ2-7; 9 nucleotides match TRBD1. The CDR3 is 14 residues long. The V gene end was trimmed by 7 bases and the J gene end by 5 bases; junction bases not matched to a gene: 9. Germline V gene lookup returns CDR1 ENHRY and CDR2 SYGVKD. The DNA for the CDR3 is TGTGCCATCAATGCGGGACAGGGCATTAACGAGCAGTACTTC. It yields the protein CAINAGQGINEQYF.

The chain combines TRBV3-1 (or the pseudogene TRBV3-2) with TRBJ1-1, with a possible D match to TRBD1 (6 bases). V was cut by 6 bases and J by 1 base, with 9 bases left in between. Germline V lookup: CDR1 LGHDT, CDR2 YNNKEL (reference sequence). The CDR3 is made up of 13 amino acids. This CDR3 reads CASRGQQNTEAFF. The CDR3, as DNA: TGTGCCAGCAGAGGACAGCAGAACACTGAAGCTTTCTTT.

The chain has TRBV19 and TRBJ2-2, with a possible D match to TRBD2 (5 bases). The germline gives CDR1 LNHDA, CDR2 SQIVND (reference sequence). The CDR3 length is 15 residues. With 1 base removed from V and 5 bases from J, the gap between germline ends came to 11 bases. CDR3 bases: TGTGCCAGTAGTATAGGGGGAGTTCGGACCGGGGAGCTGTTTTTT. Its translation is CASSIGGVRTGELFF.

The chain is built from TRBV28 and TRBJ2-2, with a possible D match to TRBD2 (6 bases). V gave up 6 bases and J gave up 4 bases, with 18 bases separating them. Germline CDR1 is MDHEN and CDR2 is SYDVKM. The CDR3 extends over 16 amino acids. The CDR3 sequence: CASSTGGGGGTGELFF. The CDR3 DNA reads as TGTGCCAGCAGCACCGGTGGTGGGGGAGGCACCGGGGAGCTGTTTTTT.

This sequence joins TRBV9 and TRBJ2-5; D remains unclear. The CDR3 covers 13 residues. With 2 bases removed from V and 3 bases from J, the gap between germline ends came to 8 bases. Germline CDR1 and CDR2: SGDLS and YYNGEE. Here the CDR3 DNA reads TGTGCCAGCAGCGTTGAGAAAGAAGAGACCCAGTACTTC. Translated, it gives CASSVEKEETQYF.

The chain combines TRBV7-2 with TRBJ2-2; D might be TRBD2 (5 bases). V lost 4 bases and J lost 4, with 13 bases in between. Germline V gene sequence: CDR1 SGHTA, CDR2 FQGNSA. The CDR3 loop spans 15 amino acids. The DNA of the CDR3 is TGTGCCAGCAGCTCGGACTCCCCGGGCACCGGGGAGCTGTTTTTT. Its translation: CASSSDSPGTGELFF.

This rearrangement joins TRBV10-3 to TRBJ2-7, with TRBD1 as a possible D gene (6 bases). This CDR3 is 15 amino acids long. Trimming pared 4 bases from V and 2 bases from J, leaving 15 bases between. Germline V lookup: CDR1 ENHRY, CDR2 SYGVKD. The CDR3 sequence is CAISGRGGTAYEQYF. CDR3 nucleotide sequence: TGTGCCATCAGTGGAAGAGGGGGTACCGCCTACGAGCAGTACTTC.

CDR3 amino acids: CASSVFGELNSPLHF. Here the CDR3 DNA reads TGTGCCAGCAGCGTATTCGGGGAGTTGAATTCACCCCTCCACTTT. J is TRBJ1-6 and V is TRBV9; D ambiguous. With 1 base removed from V and 7 bases from J, the gap between germline ends came to 12 bases. CDR3 length equals 15 residues. CDR1 is SGDLS, CDR2 YYNGEE, per germline.

This clone was observed a single time. This chain joins TRBV5-1 and TRBJ1-2; the match to TRBD1 covers 7 bases. Unmatched junction bases numbered 10, after V lost 4 bases and J lost 4 bases. Germline V gives CDR1 SGHRS, CDR2 YFSETQ. The CDR3 spans 15 residues. The CDR3 loop is CASSRGTGEAYGYTF. The CDR3 nucleotides are TGCGCCAGCAGCCGGGGCACAGGGGAAGCCTATGGCTACACCTTC.

The chain has TRBV3-1 (or the pseudogene TRBV3-2) and TRBJ2-5, with D maybe TRBD2 (6 bases). The V end was cut by 5 bases, the J end by 8 bases, with 12 bases between. Per the germline V gene, CDR1 is LGHDT and CDR2 is YNNKEL (reference sequence). This CDR3 spans 12 amino acids. The CDR3 reads CASSTSGPTQYF. CDR3 coding DNA: TGTGCCAGCAGCACGAGCGGGCCTACCCAGTACTTC.

The rearrangement uses TRBV5-6 and TRBJ2-7; the D is unclear. CDR3 length equals 16 residues. Germline V gives CDR1 SGHDT, CDR2 YYEEEE. With 6 bases removed from V and 0 bases from J, the gap between germline ends came to 19 bases. CDR3 nucleotides: TGTGCCAGCATGCTCACCCGAGTTAAGCGCTCCTACGAGCAGTACTTC. Residues: CASMLTRVKRSYEQYF.

This chain links TRBV11-3 with TRBJ2-5; D may be TRBD1 (6 bases). From germline, CDR1 is SGHNT and CDR2 YENEEA. The CDR3 runs to 15 residues. V lost 1 base, J lost 3 bases, and 12 bases lay in between. CDR3 protein: CASSLGGHSKETQYF. The DNA of the CDR3 is TGTGCCAGCAGCTTAGGGGGACACTCTAAAGAGACCCAGTACTTC.

This clone occurred once. This chain connects TRBV6-5 to TRBJ2-7, with 8 bases aligning to TRBD2. With V trimmed by 4 bases and J by 4 bases, 3 bases remained unmatched. CDR3 length: 13 amino acids. CDR1 and CDR2 from the germline V gene are MNHEY and SVGAGI. CDR3: CASSLSSGYEQYF. For the CDR3, the DNA is TGTGCCAGCAGTTTGTCTAGCGGGTACGAGCAGTACTTC.

The chain combines TRBV5-1 with TRBJ1-6; TRBD1 matches 7 bases. The length of the CDR3 is 16 residues. With 7 bases clipped from V and 4 bases from J, the junction kept 11 bases outside the gene matches. CDR1 and CDR2 from the germline V gene are SGHRS and YFSETQ. The DNA for the CDR3 is TGCGCCAGCGTGCCCCACCCGGACAGGTATAATTCACCCCTCCACTTT. It translates to CASVPHPDRYNSPLHF.

CDR3 in DNA: TGTGCCAGCAGCTCCTTCCGGGAGTGGAGCACAGATACGCAGTATTTT. Residues: CASSSFREWSTDTQYF. The genes are TRBV11-2 and TRBJ2-3, with a tentative D call TRBD2 (6 bases). Trimming removed 4 bases from V and 0 bases from J, with 14 bases in between. Germline V gene lookup returns CDR1 SGHAT and CDR2 FQNNGV. CDR3 length: 16 residues.

V and J are TRBV12-2 and TRBJ2-7; the DNA was not used to check the table's D call, TRBD1. TRBV12-2 is flagged as a pseudogene. This CDR3 contains 16 residues. The CDR3 DNA follows: TGTGCAAGTCGCCCAACAGACAGGTCCCACTCCTACGAGCAGTACTTC. This codes for CASRPTDRSHSYEQYF.

This chain uses TRBV21-1 with TRBJ2-3; TRBD1, as called in the table, went unchecked against the DNA. TRBV21-1 is an annotated pseudogene. This CDR3 comprises 13 residues. CDR3 coding DNA: TGTGCCCCCACAGGGGGAAGCACAGATACGCAGTATTTT. It yields the protein CAPTGGSTDTQYF.

This clone was recorded once. The chain links TRBV7-2 to TRBJ2-7; D call uncertain. Trimming took 4 bases from V and 4 from J, leaving 5 bases between them. Looked up from germline, CDR1 is SGHTA and CDR2 is FQGNSA. The CDR3 length is 11 residues. CDR3 region: CASSSEYEQYF. CDR3 nucleotides: TGTGCCAGCAGCTCGGAGTACGAGCAGTACTTC.

This chain joins TRBV19 and TRBJ1-5; 8 bases map to TRBD1. Trimming at V came to 4 bases and at J to 2 bases, leaving 7 bases not matched to a gene. This CDR3 is 16 amino acids long. Germline V CDR1 and CDR2: LNHDA, SQIVND (reference sequence). The CDR3 DNA follows: TGTGCCAGTAGTAACATCGACAGGGGCGGCAATCAGCCCCAGCATTTT. Translation: CASSNIDRGGNQPQHF.